The rows below give T cell receptor beta chains drawn from one sample of a study of post-analysis software for immune sequencing data. TCRdb re-derived calls from the PCR reads in MiXCR, one entry per CDR3 protein. The sample lists around 770,000 distinct CDR3 sequences, around 45% occurring once. Sequencing input: blood. The receptors shown here come from a girl aged 5 to 17 with multiple sclerosis. Each CDR3 is given with its conserved first and last residue. D genes are given only for firm matches. A clone size is listed for some rows: how often the clone was seen (once, few, many), or a class if it is expanded.

CDR3 length: 14; J gene: TRBJ1-5; V gene: TRBV20-1; D gene: NA; clone size: NA; CDR3 DNA: TGCAGTGCTAGAGATCGACTTCCAGATCAGCCCCAGCATTTT; CDR3 protein: CSARDRLPDQPQHF
CDR3 length: 16; J gene: TRBJ1-5; V gene: TRBV6-5; D gene: NA; clone size: NA; CDR3 DNA: TGTGCCAGCAGCCCCGCGGGCCGGGGGGGCAATCAGCCCCAGCATTTT; CDR3 protein: CASSPAGRGGNQPQHF
CDR3 length: 16; J gene: TRBJ2-3; V gene: TRBV24-1; D gene: TRBD1; clone size: NA; CDR3 DNA: TGTGCCACCAGCCCACCCGGGACAGGGAACACAGATACGCAGTATTTT; CDR3 protein: CATSPPGTGNTDTQYF
CDR3 length: 12; J gene: TRBJ2-7; V gene: TRBV7-8; D gene: TRBD2; clone size: few; CDR3 DNA: TGTGCCAGCAGACTAGCGGGAGGGAAGAAGTACTTC; CDR3 protein: CASRLAGGKKYF
CDR3 length: 12; J gene: TRBJ2-1; V gene: TRBV20-1; D gene: NA; clone size: few; CDR3 DNA: TGCAGTGCTAGAAGGAGTGGAAATGAGCAGTTCTTC; CDR3 protein: CSARRSGNEQFF
CDR3 length: 14; J gene: TRBJ1-1; V gene: TRBV27; D gene: TRBD1; clone size: NA; CDR3 DNA: TGTGCCAGCAGACGGACAGGGGCGAACACTGAAGCTTTCTTT; CDR3 protein: CASRRTGANTEAFF
CDR3 length: 17; J gene: TRBJ2-1; V gene: TRBV5-1; D gene: TRBD2; clone size: NA; CDR3 DNA: TGCGCCAGCAGCTTTCGACTAGCGGGAGGGCCTGGGGAAGAGCAGTTCTTC; CDR3 protein: CASSFRLAGGPGEEQFF
CDR3 length: 14; J gene: TRBJ2-3; V gene: TRBV3-1; D gene: NA; clone size: NA; CDR3 DNA: TGTGCCAGCAGCCAAGGGGATAGCGGACATACGCAGTATTTT; CDR3 protein: CASSQGDSGHTQYF
CDR3 length: 15; J gene: TRBJ2-2; V gene: TRBV10-3; D gene: NA; clone size: NA; CDR3 DNA: TGTGCCATCAGTGAAACCGGGACTCCAACCGGGGAGCTGTTTTTT; CDR3 protein: CAISETGTPTGELFF
CDR3 length: 17; J gene: TRBJ2-1; V gene: TRBV12-3/TRBV12-4; D gene: TRBD2; clone size: NA; CDR3 DNA: TGTGCCGGCAGTTTCCCTAGCGGGAGTTCTCCCTACAATGAGCAGTTCTTC; CDR3 protein: CAGSFPSGSSPYNEQFF
CDR3 length: 14; J gene: TRBJ2-3; V gene: TRBV29-1; D gene: NA; clone size: NA; CDR3 DNA: TGCAGCGTTGAGACCCCGGGGAGTACAGATACGCGGTATTTT; CDR3 protein: CSVETPGSTDTRYF
CDR3 length: 15; J gene: TRBJ2-7; V gene: TRBV6-5; D gene: TRBD2; clone size: NA; CDR3 DNA: TGTGCCAGCAGTACCGGGACTAGCGGATTCTACGAGCAGTACTTC; CDR3 protein: CASSTGTSGFYEQYF
CDR3 length: 15; J gene: TRBJ2-5; V gene: TRBV24-1; D gene: NA; clone size: NA; CDR3 DNA: TGTGCCACCAGCGTCGGGACCTCGTACCAAGAGACCCAGTACTTC; CDR3 protein: CATSVGTSYQETQYF
CDR3 length: 16; J gene: TRBJ2-1; V gene: TRBV14; D gene: TRBD2; clone size: NA; CDR3 DNA: TGTGCCAGCAGCCAAGTTACTAGCGGGACGTACAATGAGCAGTTCTTC; CDR3 protein: CASSQVTSGTYNEQFF
CDR3 length: 15; J gene: TRBJ1-2; V gene: TRBV12-3/TRBV12-4; D gene: TRBD1; clone size: NA; CDR3 DNA: TGTGCCAGCACCGCGGGACAGGGTGAAGGCTATGGCTACACCTTC; CDR3 protein: CASTAGQGEGYGYTF
CDR3 length: 11; J gene: TRBJ2-3; V gene: TRBV5-1; D gene: NA; clone size: NA; CDR3 DNA: TGCGCCAGCAGCTTGGGGAATACGCAGTATTTT; CDR3 protein: CASSLGNTQYF
CDR3 length: 11; J gene: TRBJ2-7; V gene: TRBV6-5; D gene: TRBD2; clone size: few; CDR3 DNA: TGTGCCGCGGGGGGGGGATACGAGCAGTACTTC; CDR3 protein: CAAGGGYEQYF
CDR3 length: 15; J gene: TRBJ2-5; V gene: TRBV2; D gene: TRBD2; clone size: NA; CDR3 DNA: TGTGCCAGCAGTGAGCGGGCAGGCCCGGCGGGGGAGCAGTACTTC; CDR3 protein: CASSERAGPAGEQYF
CDR3 length: 14; J gene: TRBJ2-7; V gene: TRBV27; D gene: NA; clone size: NA; CDR3 DNA: TGTGCCAGCAGTTCCGTCCAGGGAGGATACGAGCAGTACTTC; CDR3 protein: CASSSVQGGYEQYF
CDR3 length: 14; J gene: TRBJ2-3; V gene: TRBV5-1; D gene: NA; clone size: NA; CDR3 DNA: TGCGCCAGCAGCCCCCGAGATCGCACAGATACGCAGTATTTT; CDR3 protein: CASSPRDRTDTQYF
CDR3 length: 17; J gene: TRBJ1-5; V gene: TRBV6-6; D gene: NA; clone size: few; CDR3 DNA: TGTGCCAGCAGTTACGGGGTTCTGGGGGGAAGCAATCAGCCCCAGCATTTT; CDR3 protein: CASSYGVLGGSNQPQHF
CDR3 length: 16; J gene: TRBJ1-5; V gene: TRBV20-1; D gene: NA; clone size: NA; CDR3 DNA: TGCAGTGCTAGAGATCCGGACAGCCGTAGCAATCAGCCCCAGCATTTT; CDR3 protein: CSARDPDSRSNQPQHF
CDR3 length: 13; J gene: TRBJ2-1; V gene: TRBV6-5; D gene: NA; clone size: NA; CDR3 DNA: TGTGCCAGCAGTTACTCTCCGGAAGGGGAGCAGTTCTTC; CDR3 protein: CASSYSPEGEQFF
CDR3 length: 14; J gene: TRBJ2-7; V gene: TRBV7-6; D gene: NA; clone size: NA; CDR3 DNA: TGTGCCAGCAGCTTAAACCAGGAGTCCTACGAGCAGTACTTC; CDR3 protein: CASSLNQESYEQYF
CDR3 length: 18; J gene: TRBJ2-3; V gene: TRBV7-3; D gene: TRBD1; clone size: NA; CDR3 DNA: TGTGCCAGCAGCTTACGAGGCGGACAGGGTAGAGGCACAGATACGCAGTATTTT; CDR3 protein: CASSLRGGQGRGTDTQYF
CDR3 length: 13; J gene: TRBJ2-2; V gene: TRBV12-3/TRBV12-4; D gene: NA; clone size: NA; CDR3 DNA: TGTGCCAGCAGTTGGACGGGGACCGGGGAGCTGTTTTTT; CDR3 protein: CASSWTGTGELFF
CDR3 length: 15; J gene: TRBJ1-2; V gene: TRBV6-5; D gene: TRBD1; clone size: few; CDR3 DNA: TGTGCCAGCAGTTCCGGACAGGGGGCTAACTATGGCTACACCTTC; CDR3 protein: CASSSGQGANYGYTF
CDR3 length: 14; J gene: TRBJ2-5; V gene: TRBV6-5; D gene: NA; clone size: NA; CDR3 DNA: TGTGCCAGCAGTTTTACGGGGGTCAGAGAGACCCAGTACTTC; CDR3 protein: CASSFTGVRETQYF
CDR3 length: 14; J gene: TRBJ2-3; V gene: TRBV20-1; D gene: NA; clone size: NA; CDR3 DNA: TGCAGTGCTAGCCCCACAATCTCCACAGATACGCAGTATTTT; CDR3 protein: CSASPTISTDTQYF
CDR3 length: 12; J gene: TRBJ2-7; V gene: TRBV5-1; D gene: NA; clone size: NA; CDR3 DNA: TGCGCCACCCGCGGAAGTGGAGGCGAGCAGTACTTC; CDR3 protein: CATRGSGGEQYF
CDR3 length: 12; J gene: TRBJ2-5; V gene: TRBV12-3/TRBV12-4; D gene: NA; clone size: NA; CDR3 DNA: TGTGCCAGCAGTTGGGACGTCAGGACCCAGTACTTC; CDR3 protein: CASSWDVRTQYF
CDR3 length: 17; J gene: TRBJ2-7; V gene: TRBV7-2; D gene: TRBD1; clone size: once; CDR3 DNA: TGTGCCAGCAGCTTGTTCAGGCCGGGACAGAGCTCCTACGAGCAGTACTTC; CDR3 protein: CASSLFRPGQSSYEQYF
CDR3 length: 13; J gene: TRBJ2-7; V gene: TRBV29-1; D gene: NA; clone size: NA; CDR3 DNA: TGCAGCGTTCAAACGCCACATACCTACGAGCAGTACTTC; CDR3 protein: CSVQTPHTYEQYF
CDR3 length: 15; J gene: TRBJ2-5; V gene: TRBV20-1; D gene: NA; clone size: NA; CDR3 DNA: TGCAGTGCTAGAGACCTCGCGAGGGCGGGAAACGGGCAGTACTTC; CDR3 protein: CSARDLARAGNGQYF
CDR3 length: 18; J gene: TRBJ1-4; V gene: TRBV12-3/TRBV12-4; D gene: NA; clone size: few; CDR3 DNA: TGTGCCAGCAGCACCCGACAGGAGTCATCTTCAACTAATGAAAAACTGTTTTTT; CDR3 protein: CASSTRQESSSTNEKLFF
CDR3 length: 12; J gene: TRBJ2-3; V gene: TRBV7-2; D gene: NA; clone size: NA; CDR3 DNA: TGTGCCAGCAGCTTCAGCCGACTGGGGCAGTATTTT; CDR3 protein: CASSFSRLGQYF
CDR3 length: 15; J gene: TRBJ1-4; V gene: TRBV3-1; D gene: NA; clone size: few; CDR3 DNA: TGTGCCAGCAGCCACGGAAAACAGGGAAATGAAAAACTGTTTTTT; CDR3 protein: CASSHGKQGNEKLFF
CDR3 length: 12; J gene: TRBJ2-7; V gene: TRBV6-2/TRBV6-3; D gene: NA; clone size: NA; CDR3 DNA: TGTGCCAGCAGTTACACAACCTACGAGCAGTACTTC; CDR3 protein: CASSYTTYEQYF
CDR3 length: 14; J gene: TRBJ2-5; V gene: TRBV27; D gene: TRBD2; clone size: NA; CDR3 DNA: TGTGCCAGCAGTCGGAGCGGGAGGGCGGAGACCCAGTACTTC; CDR3 protein: CASSRSGRAETQYF
CDR3 length: 13; J gene: TRBJ2-7; V gene: TRBV5-6; D gene: NA; clone size: NA; CDR3 DNA: TGTGCCAGCAGCCCGGGATCGTCGAACGAGCAGTACTTC; CDR3 protein: CASSPGSSNEQYF
CDR3 length: 11; J gene: TRBJ1-2; V gene: TRBV20-1; D gene: NA; clone size: NA; CDR3 DNA: TGCAGTGCTACGACAGCCTATGGCTACACCTTC; CDR3 protein: CSATTAYGYTF
CDR3 length: 12; J gene: TRBJ2-7; V gene: TRBV29-1; D gene: NA; clone size: NA; CDR3 DNA: TGCAGCGCCGCAGGGGGGGGTTACGAGCAGTACTTC; CDR3 protein: CSAAGGGYEQYF
CDR3 length: 14; J gene: TRBJ2-1; V gene: TRBV4-1; D gene: NA; clone size: few; CDR3 DNA: TGCGCCAGCAGCATACAGCCAGGCCACAATGAGCAGTTCTTC; CDR3 protein: CASSIQPGHNEQFF
CDR3 length: 17; J gene: TRBJ2-7; V gene: TRBV12-5; D gene: TRBD1; clone size: few; CDR3 DNA: TGTGCTAGTGGTTTAAAAGAGGGTTTGGGACAGAGTTACGAGCAGTACTTC; CDR3 protein: CASGLKEGLGQSYEQYF
CDR3 length: 16; J gene: TRBJ2-6; V gene: TRBV6-6; D gene: TRBD2; clone size: few; CDR3 DNA: TGTGCCAGCACCATGCGCGGGGGGTCGGGGGCCAACGTCCTGACTTTC; CDR3 protein: CASTMRGGSGANVLTF
CDR3 length: 13; J gene: TRBJ2-1; V gene: TRBV4-2; D gene: NA; clone size: few; CDR3 DNA: TGTGCCAGCAGCCAAGATGGTGTCAATGAGCAGTTCTTC; CDR3 protein: CASSQDGVNEQFF
CDR3 length: 15; J gene: TRBJ1-2; V gene: TRBV12-3/TRBV12-4; D gene: TRBD1; clone size: NA; CDR3 DNA: TGTGCCAGCAGAGGACCGGGACAGTCGATCTATGGCTACACCTTC; CDR3 protein: CASRGPGQSIYGYTF
CDR3 length: 14; J gene: TRBJ1-5; V gene: TRBV6-6; D gene: TRBD1; clone size: NA; CDR3 DNA: TGTGCCAGCAGCCGCGGACAGGGCCCACAGCCCCAGCATTTT; CDR3 protein: CASSRGQGPQPQHF
CDR3 length: 15; J gene: TRBJ1-5; V gene: TRBV15; D gene: NA; clone size: NA; CDR3 DNA: TGTGCCACCAGCTGGGGAGGGCGAGGCAATCAGCCCCAGCATTTT; CDR3 protein: CATSWGGRGNQPQHF